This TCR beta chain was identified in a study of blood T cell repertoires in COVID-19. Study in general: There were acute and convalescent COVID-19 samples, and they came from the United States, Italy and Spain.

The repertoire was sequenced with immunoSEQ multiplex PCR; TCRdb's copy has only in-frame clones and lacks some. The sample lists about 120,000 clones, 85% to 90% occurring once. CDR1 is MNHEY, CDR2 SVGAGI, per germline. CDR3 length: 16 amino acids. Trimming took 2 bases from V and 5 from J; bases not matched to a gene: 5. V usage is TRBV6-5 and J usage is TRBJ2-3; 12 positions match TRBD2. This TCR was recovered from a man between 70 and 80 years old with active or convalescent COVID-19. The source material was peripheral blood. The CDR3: CASSYRLAGGGDTQYF. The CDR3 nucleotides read TGTGCCAGCAGTTACCGGCTAGCGGGAGGGGGAGATACGCAGTATTTT.